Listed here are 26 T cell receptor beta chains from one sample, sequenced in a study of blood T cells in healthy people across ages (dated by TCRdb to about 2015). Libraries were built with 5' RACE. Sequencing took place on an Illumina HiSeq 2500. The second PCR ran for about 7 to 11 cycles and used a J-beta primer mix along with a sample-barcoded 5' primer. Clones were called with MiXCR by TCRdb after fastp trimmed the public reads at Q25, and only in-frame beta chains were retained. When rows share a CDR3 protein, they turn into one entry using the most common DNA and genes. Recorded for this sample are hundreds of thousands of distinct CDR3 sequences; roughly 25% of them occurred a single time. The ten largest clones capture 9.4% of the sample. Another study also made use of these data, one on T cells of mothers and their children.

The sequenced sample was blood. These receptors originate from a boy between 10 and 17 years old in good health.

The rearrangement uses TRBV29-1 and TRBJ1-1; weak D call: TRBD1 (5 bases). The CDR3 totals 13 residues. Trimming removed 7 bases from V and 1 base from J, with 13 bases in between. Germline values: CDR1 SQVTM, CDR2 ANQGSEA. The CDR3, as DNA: TGCAGCGGAAGGAGGGGTAGGAACACTGAAGCTTTCTTT. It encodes CSGRRGRNTEAFF.

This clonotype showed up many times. The CDR3 DNA sequence: TGTGCCAGCACCCCTTACTCGGCCGGGGAGCTGTTTTTT. It encodes CASTPYSAGELFF. The chain recombines TRBV12-3 or TRBV12-4 with TRBJ2-2; no firm D call. V was pared by 7 bases and J by 6 bases, with 12 bases between. The CDR3 extends over 13 amino acids.

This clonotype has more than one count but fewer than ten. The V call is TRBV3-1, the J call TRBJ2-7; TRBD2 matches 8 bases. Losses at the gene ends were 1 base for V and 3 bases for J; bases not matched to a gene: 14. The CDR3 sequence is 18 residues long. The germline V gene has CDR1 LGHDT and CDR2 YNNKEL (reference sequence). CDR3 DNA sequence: TGTGCCAGCAGCCAAGCAGCGGGAGAAATTGTGGAGGTCTACGAGCAGTACTTC. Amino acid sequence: CASSQAAGEIVEVYEQYF.

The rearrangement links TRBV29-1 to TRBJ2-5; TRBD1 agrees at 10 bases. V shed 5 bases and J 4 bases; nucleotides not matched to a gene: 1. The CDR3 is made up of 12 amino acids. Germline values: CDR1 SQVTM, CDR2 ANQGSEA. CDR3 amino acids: CSVWDRGETQYF. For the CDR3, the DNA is TGCAGCGTTTGGGACAGGGGAGAGACCCAGTACTTC.

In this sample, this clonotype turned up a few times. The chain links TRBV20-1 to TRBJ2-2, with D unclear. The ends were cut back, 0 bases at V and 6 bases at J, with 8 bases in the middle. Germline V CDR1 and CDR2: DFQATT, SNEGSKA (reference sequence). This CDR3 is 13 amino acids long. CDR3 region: CSARDHLAGELFF. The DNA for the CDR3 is TGCAGTGCTAGAGATCATCTAGCCGGGGAGCTGTTTTTT.

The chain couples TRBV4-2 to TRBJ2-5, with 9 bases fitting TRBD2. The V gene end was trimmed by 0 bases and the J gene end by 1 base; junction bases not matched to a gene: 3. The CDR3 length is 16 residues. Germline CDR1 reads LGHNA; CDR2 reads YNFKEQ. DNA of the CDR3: TGTGCCAGCAGCCAAGACAGCGGGGGGTCCCAAGAGACCCAGTACTTC. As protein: CASSQDSGGSQETQYF.

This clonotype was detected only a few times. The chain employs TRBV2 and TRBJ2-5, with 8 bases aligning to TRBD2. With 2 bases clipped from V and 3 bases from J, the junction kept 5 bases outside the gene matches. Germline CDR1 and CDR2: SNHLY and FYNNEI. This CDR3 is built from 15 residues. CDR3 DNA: TGTGCCAGCAGTGAATCGGCGGGGGGTAAAGAGACCCAGTACTTC. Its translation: CASSESAGGKETQYF.

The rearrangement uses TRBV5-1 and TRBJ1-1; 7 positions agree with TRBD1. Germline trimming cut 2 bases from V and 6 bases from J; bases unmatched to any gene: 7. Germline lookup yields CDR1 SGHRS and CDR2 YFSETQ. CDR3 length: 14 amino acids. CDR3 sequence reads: CASSFNRGLAEAFF. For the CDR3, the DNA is TGCGCCAGCAGCTTTAATAGGGGGCTTGCTGAAGCTTTCTTT. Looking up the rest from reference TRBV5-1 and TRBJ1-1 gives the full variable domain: KAGVTQTPRYLIKTRGQQVTLSCSPISGHRSVSWYQQTPGQGLQFLFEYFSETQRNKGNFPGRFSGRQFSNSRSEMNVSTLELGDSALYLCASSFNRGLAEAFFGQGTRLTVV.

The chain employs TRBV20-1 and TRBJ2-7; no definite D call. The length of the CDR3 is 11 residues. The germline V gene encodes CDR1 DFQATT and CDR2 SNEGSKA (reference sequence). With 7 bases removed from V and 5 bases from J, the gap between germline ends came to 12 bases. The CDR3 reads CSVSVSDEQYF. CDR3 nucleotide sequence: TGCAGTGTCTCGGTGAGCGACGAGCAGTACTTC.

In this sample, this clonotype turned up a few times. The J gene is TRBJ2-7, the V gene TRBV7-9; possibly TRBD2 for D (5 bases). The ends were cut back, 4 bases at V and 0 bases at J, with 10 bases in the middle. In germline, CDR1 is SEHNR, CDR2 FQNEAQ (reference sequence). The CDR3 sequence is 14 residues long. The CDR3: CASSSSRDSYEQYF. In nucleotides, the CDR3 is TGTGCCAGCAGCTCCTCCCGGGACTCCTACGAGCAGTACTTC.

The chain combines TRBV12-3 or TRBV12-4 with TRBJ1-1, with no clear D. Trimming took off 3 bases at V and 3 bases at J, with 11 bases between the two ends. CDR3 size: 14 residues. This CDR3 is CASSFFQLDTEAFF. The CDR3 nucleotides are TGTGCCAGCAGTTTTTTTCAGTTGGACACTGAAGCTTTCTTT.

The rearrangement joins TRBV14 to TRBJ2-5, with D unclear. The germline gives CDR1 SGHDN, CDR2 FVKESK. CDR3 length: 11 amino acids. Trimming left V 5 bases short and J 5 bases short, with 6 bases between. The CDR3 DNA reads TGTGCCAGCAGCAACTCCGAGACCCAGTACTTC. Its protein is CASSNSETQYF.

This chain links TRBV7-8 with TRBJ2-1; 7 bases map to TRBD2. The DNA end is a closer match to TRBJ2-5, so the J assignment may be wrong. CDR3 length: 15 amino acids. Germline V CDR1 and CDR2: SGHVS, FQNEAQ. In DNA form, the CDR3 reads TGTGCCAGCAGCTTGGGGACTAACAGGCAAGAGACCCAGTACTTC. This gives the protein CASSLGTNRQETQYF.

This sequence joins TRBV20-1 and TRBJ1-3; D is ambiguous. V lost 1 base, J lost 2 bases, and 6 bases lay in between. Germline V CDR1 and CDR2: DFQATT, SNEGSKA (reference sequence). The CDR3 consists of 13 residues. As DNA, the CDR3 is TGCAGTGCTAGAGTCGTAACTGGAAACACCATATATTTT. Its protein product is CSARVVTGNTIYF.

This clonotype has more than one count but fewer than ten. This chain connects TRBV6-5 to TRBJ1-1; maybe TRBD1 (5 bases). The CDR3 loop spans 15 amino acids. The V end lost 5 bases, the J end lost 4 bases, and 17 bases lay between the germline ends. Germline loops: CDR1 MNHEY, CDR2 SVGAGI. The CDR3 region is CASSLGTLLATEAFF. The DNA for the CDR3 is TGTGCCAGCAGTCTTGGGACTTTATTAGCCACTGAAGCTTTCTTT.

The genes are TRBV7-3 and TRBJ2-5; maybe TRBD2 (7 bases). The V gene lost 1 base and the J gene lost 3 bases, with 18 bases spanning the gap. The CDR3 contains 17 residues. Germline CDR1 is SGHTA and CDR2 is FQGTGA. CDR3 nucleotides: TGTGCCAGCAGCTTAAGGGGGGGCCCACACTTTGAAGAGACCCAGTACTTC. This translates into CASSLRGGPHFEETQYF.

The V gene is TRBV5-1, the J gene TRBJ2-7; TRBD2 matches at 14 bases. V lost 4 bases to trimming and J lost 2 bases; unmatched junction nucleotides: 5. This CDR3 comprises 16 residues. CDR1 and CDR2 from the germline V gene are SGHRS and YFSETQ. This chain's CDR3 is CASSPGLAGETYEQYF. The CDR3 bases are TGCGCCAGCAGCCCGGGACTAGCGGGAGAAACCTACGAGCAGTACTTC. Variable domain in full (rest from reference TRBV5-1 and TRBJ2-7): KAGVTQTPRYLIKTRGQQVTLSCSPISGHRSVSWYQQTPGQGLQFLFEYFSETQRNKGNFPGRFSGRQFSNSRSEMNVSTLELGDSALYLCASSPGLAGETYEQYFGPGTRLTVT.

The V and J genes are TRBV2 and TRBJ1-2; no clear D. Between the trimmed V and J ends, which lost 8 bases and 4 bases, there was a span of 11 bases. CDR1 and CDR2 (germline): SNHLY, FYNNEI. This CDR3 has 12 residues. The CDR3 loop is CASLTTSYGYTF. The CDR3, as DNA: TGTGCCAGCCTAACGACTTCCTATGGCTACACCTTC.

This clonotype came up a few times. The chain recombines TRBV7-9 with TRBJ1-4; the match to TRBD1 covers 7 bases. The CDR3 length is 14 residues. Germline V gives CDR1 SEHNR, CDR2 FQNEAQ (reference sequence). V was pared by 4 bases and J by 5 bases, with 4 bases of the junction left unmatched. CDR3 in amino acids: CASSSRDRNEKLFF. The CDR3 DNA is TGTGCCAGCAGCTCCCGGGACAGAAATGAAAAACTGTTTTTT.

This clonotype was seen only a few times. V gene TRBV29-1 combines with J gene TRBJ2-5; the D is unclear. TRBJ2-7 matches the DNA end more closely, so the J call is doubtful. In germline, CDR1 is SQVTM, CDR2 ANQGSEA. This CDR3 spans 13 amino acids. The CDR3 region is CSVEAVGSYEQYF. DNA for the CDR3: TGCAGCGTTGAAGCCGTTGGGTCCTACGAGCAGTACTTC.

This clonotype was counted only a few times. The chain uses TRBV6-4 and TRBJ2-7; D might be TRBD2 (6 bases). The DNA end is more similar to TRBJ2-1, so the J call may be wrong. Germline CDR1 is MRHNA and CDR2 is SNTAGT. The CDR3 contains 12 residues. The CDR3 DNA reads TGTGCCAGCAGTGACTGGGGGGATGAGCAGTTCTTC. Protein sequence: CASSDWGDEQFF.

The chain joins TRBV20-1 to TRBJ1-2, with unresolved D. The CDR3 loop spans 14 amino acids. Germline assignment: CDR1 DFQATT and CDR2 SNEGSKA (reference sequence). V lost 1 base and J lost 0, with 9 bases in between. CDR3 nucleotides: TGCAGTGCTAGAGGGACCGCGTCTAACTATGGCTACACCTTC. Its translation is CSARGTASNYGYTF.

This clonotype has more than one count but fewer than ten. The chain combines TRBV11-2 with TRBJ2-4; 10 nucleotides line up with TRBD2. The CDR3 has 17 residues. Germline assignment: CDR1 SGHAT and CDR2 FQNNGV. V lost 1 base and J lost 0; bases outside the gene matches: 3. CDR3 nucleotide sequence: TGTGCCAGCAGCTTAGCACTAGCGGGACGAGCCAAAAACATTCAGTACTTC. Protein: CASSLALAGRAKNIQYF. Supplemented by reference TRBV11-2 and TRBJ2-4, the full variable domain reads EAGVAQSPRYKIIEKRQSVAFWCNPISGHATLYWYQQILGQGPKLLIQFQNNGVVDDSQLPKDRFSAERLKGVDSTLKIQPAKLEDSAVYLCASSLALAGRAKNIQYFGAGTRLSVL.

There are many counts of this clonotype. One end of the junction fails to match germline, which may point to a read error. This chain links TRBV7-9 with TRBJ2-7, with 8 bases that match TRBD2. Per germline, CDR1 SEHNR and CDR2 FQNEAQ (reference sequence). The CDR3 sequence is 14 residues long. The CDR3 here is CASSLAGTSYEQYF. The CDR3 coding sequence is TGCGCCAGCAGCTTGGCCGGGACTAGCTACGAGCAGTACTTC. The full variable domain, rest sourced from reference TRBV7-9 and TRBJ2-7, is DTGVSQNPRHKITKRGQNVTFRCDPISEHNRLYWYRQTLGQGPEFLTYFQNEAQLEKSRLLSDRFSAERPKGSFSTLEIQRTEQGDSAMYLCASSLAGTSYEQYFGPGTRLTVT.

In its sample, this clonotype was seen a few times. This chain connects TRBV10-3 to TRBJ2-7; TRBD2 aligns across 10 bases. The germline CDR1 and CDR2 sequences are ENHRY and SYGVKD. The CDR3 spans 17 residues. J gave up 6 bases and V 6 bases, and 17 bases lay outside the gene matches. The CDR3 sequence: CAIRPSSGSFFSGEQYF. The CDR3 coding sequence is TGTGCCATCAGACCCTCTAGCGGGAGCTTTTTTTCAGGCGAGCAGTACTTC.

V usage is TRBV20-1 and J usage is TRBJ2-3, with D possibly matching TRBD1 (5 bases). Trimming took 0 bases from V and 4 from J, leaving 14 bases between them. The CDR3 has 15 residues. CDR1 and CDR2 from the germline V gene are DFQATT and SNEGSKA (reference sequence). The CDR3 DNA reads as TGCAGTGCTAGAGATAAGGGGTATCAGGCAGATACGCAGTATTTT. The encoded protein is CSARDKGYQADTQYF.